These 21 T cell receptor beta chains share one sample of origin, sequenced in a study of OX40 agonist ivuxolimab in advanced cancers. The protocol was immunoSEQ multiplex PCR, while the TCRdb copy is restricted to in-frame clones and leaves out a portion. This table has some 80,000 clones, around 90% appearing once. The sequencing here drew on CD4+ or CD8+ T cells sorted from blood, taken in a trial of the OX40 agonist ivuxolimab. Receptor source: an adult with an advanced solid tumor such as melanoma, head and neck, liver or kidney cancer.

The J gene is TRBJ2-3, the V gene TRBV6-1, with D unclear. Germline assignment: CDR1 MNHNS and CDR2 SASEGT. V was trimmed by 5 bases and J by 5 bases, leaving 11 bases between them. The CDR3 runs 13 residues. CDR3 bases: TGTGCCAGCAGTTCAAGGGCCGGAGATACGCAGTATTTT. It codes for CASSSRAGDTQYF.

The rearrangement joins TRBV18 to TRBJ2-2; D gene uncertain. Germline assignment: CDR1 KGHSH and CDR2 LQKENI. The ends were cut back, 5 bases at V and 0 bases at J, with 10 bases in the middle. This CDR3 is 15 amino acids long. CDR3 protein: CASSSQNANTGELFF. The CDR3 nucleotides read TGTGCCAGCTCATCCCAAAACGCGAACACCGGGGAGCTGTTTTTT.

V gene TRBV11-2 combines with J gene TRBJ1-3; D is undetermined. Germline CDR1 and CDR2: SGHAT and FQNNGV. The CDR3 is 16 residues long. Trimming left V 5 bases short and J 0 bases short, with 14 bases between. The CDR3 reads CASSPVRRSSGNTIYF. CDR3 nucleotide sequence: TGTGCCAGCAGCCCCGTTAGGCGTTCCTCTGGAAACACCATATATTTT.

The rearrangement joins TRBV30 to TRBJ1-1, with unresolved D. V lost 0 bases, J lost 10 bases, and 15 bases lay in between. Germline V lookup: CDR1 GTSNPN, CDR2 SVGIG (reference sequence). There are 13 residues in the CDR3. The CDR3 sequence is CAWSVEGTGVAFF. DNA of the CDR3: TGTGCCTGGAGTGTTGAGGGAACTGGGGTAGCTTTCTTT.

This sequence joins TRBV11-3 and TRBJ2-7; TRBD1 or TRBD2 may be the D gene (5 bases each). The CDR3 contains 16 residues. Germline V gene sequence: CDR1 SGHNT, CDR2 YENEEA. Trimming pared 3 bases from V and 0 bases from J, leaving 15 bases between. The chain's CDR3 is CASSFPGPLSSYEQYF. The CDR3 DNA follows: TGTGCCAGCAGCTTTCCGGGACCTTTGAGCTCCTACGAGCAGTACTTC.

Written as DNA, the CDR3 is TGTGCCAGCAGTTACGGGGACTCTACCGAAAAACTGTTTTTT. Encoded protein: CASSYGDSTEKLFF. The chain uses TRBV2 and TRBJ1-4, with a possible D match to TRBD1 (5 bases). Trimming left V 5 bases short and J 8 bases short, with 15 bases between. Germline CDR1 is SNHLY and CDR2 is FYNNEI. The CDR3 extends over 14 amino acids.

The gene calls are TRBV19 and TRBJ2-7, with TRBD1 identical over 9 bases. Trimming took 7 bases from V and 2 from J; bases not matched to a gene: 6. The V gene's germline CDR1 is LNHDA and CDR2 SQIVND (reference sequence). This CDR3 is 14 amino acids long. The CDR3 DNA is TGTGCCAGTACAAGCAGACAGGGGGCCTACGAGCAGTACTTC. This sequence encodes CASTSRQGAYEQYF.

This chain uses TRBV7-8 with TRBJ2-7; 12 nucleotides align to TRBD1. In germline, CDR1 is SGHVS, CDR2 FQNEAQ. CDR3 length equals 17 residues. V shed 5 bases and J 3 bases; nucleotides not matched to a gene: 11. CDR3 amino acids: CASSRKGQGAVGYEQYF. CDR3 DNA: TGTGCCAGCAGCCGGAAGGGACAGGGGGCGGTGGGCTACGAGCAGTACTTC.

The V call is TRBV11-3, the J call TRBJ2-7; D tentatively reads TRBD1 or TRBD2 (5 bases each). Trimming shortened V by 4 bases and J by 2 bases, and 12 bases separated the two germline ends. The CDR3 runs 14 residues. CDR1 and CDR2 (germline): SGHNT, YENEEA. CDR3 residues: CASSSTGTPYEQYF. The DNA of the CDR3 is TGTGCCAGCAGCTCCACCGGGACCCCCTACGAGCAGTACTTC.

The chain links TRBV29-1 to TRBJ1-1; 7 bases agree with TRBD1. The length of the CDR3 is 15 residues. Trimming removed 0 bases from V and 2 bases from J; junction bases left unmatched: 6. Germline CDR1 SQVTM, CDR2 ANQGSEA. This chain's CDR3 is CSVEDPRDSNTEAFF. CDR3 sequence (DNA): TGCAGCGTTGAAGATCCCCGGGACAGCAACACTGAAGCTTTCTTT.

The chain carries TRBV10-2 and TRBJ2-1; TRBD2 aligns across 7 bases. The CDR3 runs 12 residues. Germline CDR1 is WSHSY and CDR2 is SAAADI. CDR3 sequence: CATGGSRNEQFF. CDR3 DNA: TGCGCTACCGGGGGGAGTCGGAATGAGCAGTTCTTC.

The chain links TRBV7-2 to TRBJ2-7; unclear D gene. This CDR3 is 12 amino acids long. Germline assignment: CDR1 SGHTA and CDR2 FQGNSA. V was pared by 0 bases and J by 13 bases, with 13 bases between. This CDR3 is CASSLAHGTVYF. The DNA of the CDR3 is TGTGCCAGCAGCTTAGCTCACGGCACCGTATACTTC.

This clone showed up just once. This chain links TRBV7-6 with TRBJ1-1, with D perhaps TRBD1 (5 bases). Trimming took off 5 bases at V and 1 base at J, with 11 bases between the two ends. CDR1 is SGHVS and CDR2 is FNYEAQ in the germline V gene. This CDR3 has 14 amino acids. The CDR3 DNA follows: TGTGCCAGCAGCACCTGGACAAGGAACACTGAAGCTTTCTTT. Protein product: CASSTWTRNTEAFF.

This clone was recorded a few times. The CDR3 here is CAWSYPLNTEAFF. CDR3 DNA sequence: TGTGCCTGGAGTTATCCCTTGAACACTGAAGCTTTCTTT. The rearrangement joins TRBV30 to TRBJ1-1; D is unresolved. The germline V gene encodes CDR1 GTSNPN and CDR2 SVGIG (reference sequence). CDR3 size: 13 residues. V was shortened by 2 bases and J by 0 bases, with 7 bases between the two germline ends.

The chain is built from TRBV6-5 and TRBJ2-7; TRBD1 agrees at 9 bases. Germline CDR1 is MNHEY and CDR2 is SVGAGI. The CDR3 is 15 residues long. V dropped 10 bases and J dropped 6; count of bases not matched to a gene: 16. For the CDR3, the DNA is TGTGCCATCGCCCCGGCCCGGGACAGGGTGAGCGAGCAGTACTTC. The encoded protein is CAIAPARDRVSEQYF.

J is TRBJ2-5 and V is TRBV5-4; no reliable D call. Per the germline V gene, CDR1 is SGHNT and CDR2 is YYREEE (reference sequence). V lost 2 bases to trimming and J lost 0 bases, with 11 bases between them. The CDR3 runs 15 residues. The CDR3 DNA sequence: TGTGCCAGCAGCTTAAGTTTCCTGAACCAAGAGACCCAGTACTTC. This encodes CASSLSFLNQETQYF.

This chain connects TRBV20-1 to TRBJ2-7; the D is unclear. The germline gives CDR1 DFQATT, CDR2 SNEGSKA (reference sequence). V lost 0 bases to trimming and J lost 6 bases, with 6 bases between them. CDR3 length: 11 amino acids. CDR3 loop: CSARDQPEQYF. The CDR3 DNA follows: TGCAGTGCTAGAGATCAACCCGAGCAGTACTTC.

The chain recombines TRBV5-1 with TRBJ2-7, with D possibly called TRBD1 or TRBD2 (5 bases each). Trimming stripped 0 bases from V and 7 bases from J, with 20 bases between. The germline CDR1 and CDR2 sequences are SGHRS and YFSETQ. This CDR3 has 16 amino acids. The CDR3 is CASSLAWERGTGEQYF. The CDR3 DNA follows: TGCGCCAGCAGCTTGGCCTGGGAAAGAGGGACGGGTGAGCAGTACTTC. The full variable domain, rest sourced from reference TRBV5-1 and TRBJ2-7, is KAGVTQTPRYLIKTRGQQVTLSCSPISGHRSVSWYQQTPGQGLQFLFEYFSETQRNKGNFPGRFSGRQFSNSRSEMNVSTLELGDSALYLCASSLAWERGTGEQYFGPGTRLTVT.

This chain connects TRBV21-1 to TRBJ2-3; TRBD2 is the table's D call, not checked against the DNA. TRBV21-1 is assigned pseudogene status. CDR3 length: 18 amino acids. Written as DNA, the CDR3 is TGTGCCAGCAGCAAAGATGACGGGAGGGCCCGATCATCAGATACGCAGTATTTT. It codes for CASSKDDGRARSSDTQYF.

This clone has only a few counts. CDR3 amino acids: CASSLAGGQFF. The CDR3 DNA is TGTGCCAGCAGTCTAGCGGGCGGGCAGTTCTTC. This chain links TRBV2 with TRBJ2-1; 8 nucleotides match TRBD2. This CDR3 has 11 residues. V trimming: 5 bases; J trimming: 12 bases; junction bases outside the gene matches: 3. Germline assignment: CDR1 SNHLY and CDR2 FYNNEI.

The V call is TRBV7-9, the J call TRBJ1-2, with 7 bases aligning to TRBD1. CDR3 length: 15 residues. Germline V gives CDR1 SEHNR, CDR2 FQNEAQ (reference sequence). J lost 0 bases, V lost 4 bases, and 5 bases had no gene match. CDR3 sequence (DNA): TGTGCCAGCAGCTCGCGGGACAGAGCTAACTATGGCTACACCTTC. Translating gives CASSSRDRANYGYTF.